Detailed here is one T cell receptor beta chain. Its antigen is as yet unknown. Sequencing was performed with immunoSEQ multiplex PCR; in TCRdb, only in-frame clones are kept and a portion is missing. Counted here are around 32,000 clones, roughly 80% occurring once; the ten biggest clones make up 2% to 3%. The data stem from a study of T cells in narcolepsy. Study information: Healthy controls were enrolled alongside patients with narcolepsy type 1 or type 2.

Study results and limitations: Autoreactive HCRT-specific and TRIB2-specific clonotypes were marked in same-patient CSF-versus-blood CD4+ comparisons.

Germline V CDR1 and CDR2: MNHNS, SASEGT. The CDR3 spans 13 residues. Deletions cut 7 bases from V and 3 bases from J, with 10 bases between. This receptor was identified in a human donor with narcolepsy. The rearrangement uses TRBV6-1 and TRBJ1-5, with D uncertain. Sequenced material: CD45RA- memory CD4+ T cells from PBMCs. The CDR3 nucleotides are TGTGCCAGCATGGCAGAAAACAATCAGCCCCAGCATTTT. Translating it yields CASMAENNQPQHF.